These T cell receptor beta chains were read from a single sample in a study of control samples from healthy donors and cancer patients. TCRdb keeps only in-frame clones here, not all; method: immunoSEQ multiplex PCR. The sample includes around 140,000 clones, around 93% of them seen just once. Specimen: blood. Source of these receptors: a woman in her fifties or sixties in good health. Each CDR3 is given with its conserved first and last residue. D genes are given only for firm matches. Not every row has a clone size; where given, it reads once, few, many or a size class.

cdr3_length j_call d_call v_call clone_size cdr3_aa cdr3_nt
14 TRBJ2-5 . TRBV11-2 . CASSWIRIQETQYF TGTGCCAGCAGCTGGATCAGGATCCAAGAGACCCAGTACTTC
13 TRBJ2-1 . TRBV19 . CASSIIGAATQFF TGTGCCAGTAGTATTATCGGAGCTGCGACGCAGTTCTTC
16 TRBJ2-1 TRBD2 TRBV27 . CASSYRGSGRKNEQFF TGTGCCAGCAGTTACCGCGGGAGCGGGAGAAAAAATGAGCAGTTCTTC
14 TRBJ2-7 . TRBV5-4 . CASSSRDTNYEQYF TGTGCCAGCAGCTCCCGGGACACGAACTACGAGCAGTACTTC
17 TRBJ2-5 TRBD2 TRBV11-2 . CASAALAGTVYQETQYF TGTGCCAGCGCGGCACTAGCGGGAACAGTTTACCAAGAGACCCAGTACTTC
16 TRBJ2-2 TRBD1 TRBV5-1 . CASRVQGGGGTGELFF TGCGCCAGCCGTGTTCAAGGGGGCGGTGGCACCGGGGAGCTGTTTTTT
14 TRBJ1-1 . TRBV9 . CASSVLSLNTEAFF TGTGCCAGCAGCGTACTGTCACTGAACACTGAAGCTTTCTTT
15 TRBJ2-7 . TRBV28 . CASSLPAVGRWEQYF TGTGCCAGCAGTTTACCCGCGGTGGGCCGCTGGGAGCAGTACTTC
13 TRBJ1-2 TRBD1 TRBV2 . CASGGDSNYGYTF TGTGCCAGCGGAGGGGACAGCAACTATGGCTACACCTTC
15 TRBJ1-2 TRBD1 TRBV19 . CASSIGGTDNYGYTF TGTGCCAGTAGTATAGGGGGGACAGACAACTATGGCTACACCTTC
15 TRBJ1-3 . TRBV5-1 . CASRTGRGTGNTIYF TGCGCCAGCAGAACCGGCCGGGGCACTGGAAACACCATATATTTT
15 TRBJ2-1 . TRBV6-6 once CASRYSSEKYNEQFF TGTGCCAGCAGATATTCTAGCGAGAAATACAATGAGCAGTTCTTC
15 TRBJ1-4 TRBD1 TRBV11-2 . CASSSGTGRSEKLFF TGTGCCAGCAGCTCCGGGACAGGGAGGAGTGAAAAACTGTTTTTT
14 TRBJ2-7 . TRBV28 . CASSPRQGGYEQYF TGTGCCAGCAGTCCCAGACAGGGAGGCTACGAGCAGTACTTC
13 TRBJ2-2 . TRBV6-2/TRBV6-3 once CASSNGYTGELFF TGTGCCAGCAGCAACGGGTACACCGGGGAGCTGTTTTTT
14 TRBJ1-6 TRBD1 TRBV6-1 . CASSETGGNSPLHF TGTGCCAGCAGTGAAACAGGGGGCAATTCACCCCTCCACTTT
16 TRBJ2-2 . TRBV4-2 . CASSQDLRVGTGELFF TGTGCCAGCAGCCAAGATCTTCGGGTCGGCACCGGGGAGCTGTTTTTT
14 TRBJ2-1 . TRBV5-1 . CASSNPQGSSEQFF TGCGCCAGCAGCAACCCACAGGGTAGTAGTGAGCAGTTCTTC
13 TRBJ2-5 . TRBV2 . CASSSWGEETQYF TGTGCCAGCAGTAGCTGGGGGGAAGAGACCCAGTACTTC
16 TRBJ2-2 TRBD2 TRBV5-8 . CASSLPLAASPGELFF TGTGCCAGCAGCTTGCCCCTAGCGGCCTCCCCCGGGGAGCTGTTTTTT
10 TRBJ2-5 . TRBV25-1 . CASSEGTQYF TGTGCCAGCAGTGAGGGGACCCAGTACTTC
14 TRBJ1-5 . TRBV15 few CATSRDNSPQPQHF TGTGCCACCAGCAGAGATAACAGCCCTCAGCCCCAGCATTTT
16 TRBJ1-5 . TRBV30 . CAWRPKTLNSNQPQHF TGTGCCTGGAGACCTAAGACACTTAATAGCAATCAGCCCCAGCATTTT
15 TRBJ2-7 . TRBV27 . CASSLGSGVSYEQYF TGTGCCAGCAGTTTGGGAAGTGGCGTATCTTACGAGCAGTACTTC
14 TRBJ1-5 . TRBV7-2 . CASSFGGPGQPQHF TGTGCCAGCAGCTTCGGGGGGCCAGGTCAGCCCCAGCATTTT
13 TRBJ2-1 TRBD1 TRBV30 . CATPGQGENEQFF TGTGCCACACCGGGACAGGGGGAAAATGAGCAGTTCTTC
13 TRBJ2-3 . TRBV2 . CASREAGPDTQYF TGTGCCAGCAGAGAGGCAGGGCCAGATACGCAGTATTTT
15 TRBJ2-4 . TRBV15 once CATSPPGPLSSIQYF TGTGCCACCAGCCCCCCGGGGCCCCTGTCCAGCATTCAGTACTTC
13 TRBJ2-7 TRBD1 TRBV12-3/TRBV12-4 . CASRRTGSYEQYF TGTGCCAGCAGGAGGACAGGATCCTACGAGCAGTACTTC
14 TRBJ1-3 . TRBV29-1 . CSAPCCLSGNTIYF TGCAGCGCCCCCTGTTGCCTCTCTGGAAACACCATATATTTT
15 TRBJ2-5 TRBD2 TRBV5-4 . CASSRLAGGPETQYF TGTGCCAGCAGCCGGCTAGCGGGAGGGCCGGAGACCCAGTACTTC
12 TRBJ1-4 . TRBV12-3/TRBV12-4 . CASRNTNEKLFF TGTGCCAGCAGGAATACTAATGAAAAACTGTTTTTT
15 TRBJ1-6 TRBD1 TRBV2 . CASSGDRGYNSPLHF TGTGCCAGCAGCGGGGACAGGGGGTATAATTCACCCCTCCACTTT
14 TRBJ1-1 . TRBV6-6 . CASSYSGGRSEAFF TGTGCCAGCAGTTACTCCGGGGGACGATCTGAAGCTTTCTTT
14 TRBJ1-2 . TRBV3-1/TRBV3-2 . CASSLGLSGIGYTF TGTGCCAGCAGCCTAGGCCTGTCGGGCATTGGCTACACCTTC
10 TRBJ1-2 . TRBV12-3/TRBV12-4 . CASSLNGYTF TGTGCCAGCAGCCTAAATGGCTACACCTTC
15 TRBJ1-5 . TRBV19 few CASSTGQYSNQPQHF TGTGCCAGTAGTACTGGACAGTATAGCAATCAGCCCCAGCATTTT
13 TRBJ2-1 . TRBV6-1 few CASSDRSPGVQFF TGTGCCAGCAGTGATCGCTCACCCGGGGTGCAGTTCTTC
11 TRBJ1-2 . TRBV7-9 . CASSPIYGYTF TGTGCCAGCAGCCCTATCTATGGCTACACCTTC
15 TRBJ1-5 TRBD1 TRBV7-2 . CASSLEGQGSGPQHF TGTGCCAGCAGCTTAGAGGGACAGGGCTCTGGGCCCCAGCATTTT
15 TRBJ2-1 TRBD2 TRBV11-2 . CASSLVGGGAREQFF TGTGCCAGCAGCTTAGTAGGCGGGGGGGCCCGAGAGCAGTTCTTC
15 TRBJ1-5 . TRBV18 . CASSPNGRTNQPQHF TGTGCCAGCTCACCGAATGGACGGACCAATCAGCCCCAGCATTTT
17 TRBJ2-5 TRBD1 TRBV14 . CASSQPSRDRDQETQYF TGTGCCAGCAGCCAACCGTCCCGGGACAGGGATCAAGAGACCCAGTACTTC
16 TRBJ2-1 TRBD2 TRBV5-1 . CASSPVAGGLYNEQFF TGCGCCAGCAGCCCAGTAGCGGGGGGGCTGTACAATGAGCAGTTCTTC
15 TRBJ1-6 . TRBV5-4 . CASSLADSYNSPLHF TGTGCCAGCAGCTTGGCGGACAGCTATAATTCACCCCTCCACTTT
16 TRBJ1-1 . TRBV19 . CASSIFSTGLNTEAFF TGTGCCAGTAGTATTTTCTCAACAGGGTTGAACACTGAAGCTTTCTTT
15 TRBJ2-5 . TRBV5-4 . CASSLGTASQETQYF TGTGCCAGCAGCTTGGGGACAGCGAGTCAAGAGACCCAGTACTTC
15 TRBJ1-1 . TRBV19 . CASTSQETMNTEAFF TGTGCCAGTACCTCACAGGAGACTATGAACACTGAAGCTTTCTTT
15 TRBJ2-1 . TRBV28 . CASSLEGVSYNEQFF TGTGCCAGCAGTTTGGAGGGAGTCTCCTACAATGAGCAGTTCTTC
16 TRBJ1-2 . TRBV5-1 . CASSPGRLSEDYGYTF TGCGCCAGCAGCCCAGGTAGGCTGTCCGAGGACTATGGCTACACCTTC
18 TRBJ1-3 . TRBV28 . CASSPPLSLGARGNTIYF TGTGCCAGCAGTCCCCCCCTGAGCCTAGGGGCGCGGGGAAACACCATATATTTT
18 TRBJ2-2 TRBD2 TRBV18 . CASSPSVPAGKNTGELFF TGTGCCAGCTCACCATCCGTGCCAGCGGGAAAAAACACCGGGGAGCTGTTTTTT